This T cell receptor beta chain stems from a study of CXCR3 chemokines and chemotherapy response in bladder cancer. MiXCR, applied by TCRdb to the PCR reads, yields one record per CDR3 protein. The data hold about 5,000 distinct CDR3 sequences, with roughly 14% observed a single time. Looked up from germline, CDR1 is DFQATT and CDR2 is SNEGSKA (reference sequence). The germline V and J ends were trimmed by 0 bases and 6 bases, with 12 bases remaining between them. The CDR3 extends over 14 amino acids. The chain recombines TRBV20-1 with TRBJ2-1; D gene ambiguous. The source of this sequence is a human donor with bladder cancer that responded to neoadjuvant chemotherapy. The sample was acquired from a patient whose treatment included neoadjuvant chemotherapy. CDR3 sequence reads: CSARELTKGNEQFF. Written as DNA, the CDR3 is TGCAGTGCTAGAGAGCTTACGAAGGGCAATGAGCAGTTCTTC.